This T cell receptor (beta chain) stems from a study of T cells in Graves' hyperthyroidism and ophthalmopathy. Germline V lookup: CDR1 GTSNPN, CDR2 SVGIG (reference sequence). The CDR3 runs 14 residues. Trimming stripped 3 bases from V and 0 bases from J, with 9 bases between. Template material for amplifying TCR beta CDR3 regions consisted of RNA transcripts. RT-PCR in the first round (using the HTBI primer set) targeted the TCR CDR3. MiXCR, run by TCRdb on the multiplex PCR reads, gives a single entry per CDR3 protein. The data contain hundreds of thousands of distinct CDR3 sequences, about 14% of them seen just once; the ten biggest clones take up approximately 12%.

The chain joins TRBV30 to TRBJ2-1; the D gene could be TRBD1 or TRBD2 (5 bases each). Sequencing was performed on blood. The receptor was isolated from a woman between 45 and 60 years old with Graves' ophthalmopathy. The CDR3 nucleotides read TGTGCCTGGAGGGGGGAGAACTCCTACAATGAGCAGTTCTTC. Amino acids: CAWRGENSYNEQFF.